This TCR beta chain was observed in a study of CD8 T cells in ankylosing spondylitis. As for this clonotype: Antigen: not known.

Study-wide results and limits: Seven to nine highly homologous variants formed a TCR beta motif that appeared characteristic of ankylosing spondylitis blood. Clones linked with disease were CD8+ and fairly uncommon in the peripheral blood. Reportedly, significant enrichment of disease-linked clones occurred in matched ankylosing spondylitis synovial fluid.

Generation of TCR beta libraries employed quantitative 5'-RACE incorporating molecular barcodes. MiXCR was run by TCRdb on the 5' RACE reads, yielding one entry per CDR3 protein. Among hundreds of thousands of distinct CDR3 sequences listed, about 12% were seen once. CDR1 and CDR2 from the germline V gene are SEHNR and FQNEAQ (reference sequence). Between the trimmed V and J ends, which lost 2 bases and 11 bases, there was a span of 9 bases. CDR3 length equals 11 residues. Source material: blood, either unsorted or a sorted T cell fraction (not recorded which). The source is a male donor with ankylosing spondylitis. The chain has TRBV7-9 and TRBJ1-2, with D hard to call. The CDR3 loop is CASSLRRSYTF. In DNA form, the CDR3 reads TGTGCCAGCAGCTTAAGGAGGTCTTACACCTTC.